One T cell receptor beta chain is described in this entry. This clone was counted a single time. What antigen it recognizes has not been identified. Per-nucleotide qualities are absent, and no much larger clonotype sits a single base away. The data are from a study of cytomegalovirus exposure and HLA in healthy donors (dated 2017 in TCRdb). The study in broad terms: An earlier analysis of fewer than 750 of the donors reported 276 Gb of sequence data and 95 million to 130 million unique TCR beta sequences obtained from around 190 million T cells. The study aimed to test whether signatures of past pathogen exposure could be identified by cataloging public T cell receptors. An earlier analysis of several hundred of the donors applied high-throughput TCR beta sequencing to assess whether each TCR beta V gene segment acted as functional or pseudogenic. The later analysis used no new phenotypic data to find candidate immune exposures, relying instead on TCR beta sequences and their occurrence across donors. Every discovery cohort repertoire had been produced on one sequencing platform. A later analysis re-examined previously published TCR beta repertoires from 600 to 700 donors and added high-resolution HLA genotyping to investigate patterns of TCR occurrence. Class I and class II HLA loci were covered by the typing at four-digit resolution. Donor age, sex, ethnicity and CMV serostatus were compiled alongside the repertoire data. Using immunosequencing, the study profiled T cell repertoires from around 680 subjects and related those repertoires to cytomegalovirus serostatus. Along with the approximately 620-subject first cohort, a separate validation cohort of 120 different subjects was used. Typing coverage differed by locus: A, B, C, DRB1 and DQB1 were typed in roughly 620-630 donors, DQA1 in 522, DPA1 in 600 to 610, and DPB1 in around 490. The study combined high-throughput TCR immunosequencing, statistical association of individual TCRs with disease status, and machine learning to predict cytomegalovirus infection status. An early release covering roughly 600 HLA-typed donors comprised about 290 gigabases of sequencing data and 85 million to 100 million unique TCR sequences. A later genetic analysis took genome-wide SNP genotypes for about 65% of the 666 donors and used that subset as a discovery cohort. On average, around 200,000 unique TCR beta nucleotide sequences were sequenced per donor among a few hundred genotyped donors of the cohort, with roughly 18% of those sequences being non-productive. Because of strong linkage in the cohort, a handful of DR-DQ haplotypes were treated as single units for association and clustering. Of the roughly 400 genotyped donors, 81% fell in the genetic ancestry cluster associated with self-reported Caucasian donors.

Library construction relied on the immunoSEQ multiplex PCR assay. A mixture of 60 forward primers for TCR Vbeta segments and 13 reverse primers for TCR Jbeta segments was used in the multiplex PCR. Amplification of the CDR3 region of rearranged TCR beta genes was performed with a multiplex PCR assay on genomic DNA. On the Illumina HiSeq System, the amplified TCR beta libraries were sequenced as 87-base-pair reads. The authors' analysis ran thus. A later analysis counted 75 million to 100 million unique TCR beta chains across the 550 to 750 repertoires, and 10 million to 12 million of these chains were shared by at least two donors. Raw reads were error-corrected and collapsed into unique sequences with a nearest-neighbor algorithm that merged closely related sequences to remove PCR and sequencing errors. Alignment of CDR3 sequences to IMGT reference sequences was used to assign V, D and J gene segments. For a sequence to be retained, a match of at least six nucleotides to both a V gene segment and a J gene segment was required. A rearrangement counted as productive if the CDR3 had no stop codons and remained in frame with V and J, and every other rearrangement counted as non-productive. CDR3 was defined according to IMGT convention as the region running from the second conserved V-encoded cysteine to the conserved J-encoded phenylalanine. Sequences without an unambiguous match to a single V gene segment were excluded from the earlier analysis of about 630 of the donors. In an earlier analysis of several hundred of the donors, a V segment was called functional when productive rearrangements were above 56.7%, and segregating when the standard deviation between donors exceeded 5%. To diagnose cytomegalovirus status from the catalog of TCR beta chain sequences, a statistical classification framework was built. In a later analysis, V and J genes were assigned by comparing TCR nucleotide sequences against IMGT/GENE-DB human TR gene sequences. A later analysis assigned CDR3 sequences and most-parsimonious VDJ recombination scenarios with the TCRdist pipeline. In a later analysis, each TCR beta chain was defined by its CDR3 amino acid sequence together with its V-gene family, and reads without a unique V-gene family were excluded. In a later analysis, nearly 600 highly shared, low-generation-probability nucleotide sequences were removed to address suspected cross-contamination and a sequencing artifact. A later analysis calculated a clonal expansion index for each public chain from normalized within-repertoire ranks of inferred template counts. A later analysis computed generation probabilities with a VDJ recombination model fitted to out-of-frame rearrangements, and checked the results against IGoR. In a later analysis, hypergeometric tests were used to score TCR-TCR, TCR-HLA and TCR-CMV co-occurrence, with a repertoire-size bias correction applied to TCR pairs. In a later analysis, false discovery rates were estimated by permuting HLA or CMV assignments 20 times. In a later analysis, co-occurring TCRs were grouped using DBSCAN, and TCRdist sequence similarity was added for clustering within HLA-allele-positive subsets. For co-occurrence clustering, repertoires with fewer than 30,000 or more than 120,000 public chains were excluded, along with roughly 5 repertoires with anomalous nucleotide sharing. As stored in TCRdb, this immuneACCESS dataset retains in-frame rearrangements with V and J assigned. A fraction of the clones does not appear; measured against another copy, unresolved V genes explain less than half of the discrepancy, and the remainder lacks a known reason. From that table come the V and J calls and clone size; the DNA was used to work out D and trimming. The sample contains 100,000 to 150,000 clones, roughly 76% of them found a single time. The ten most abundant clones make up around 14% of the sample.

The cohort comprised around 700 healthy bone marrow donors. At the time of sampling, all cohort members were nominally healthy, though unrecorded immune exposures were likely present. The donor tested CMV seropositive and was one of the 289 seropositive cohort members. Each donor provided a peripheral blood sample, and peripheral blood mononuclear cells were used for TCR beta sequencing. The Qiagen DNeasy Blood Extraction Kit was used to extract genomic DNA from the blood cell samples. Trimming takes 4 bases from V and 1 base from J, and the germline ends sit 9 bases apart. CDR1 is given as ENHRY and CDR2 as SYGVKD, both from the germline V gene. The CDR3 runs 14 amino acids, cysteine and phenylalanine included. Of all the DNA, just the CDR3 is kept, 42 bases in frame from base 1. General study outcomes and caveats: A further reported finding was that TCR beta sequences accurately predicted the HLA-A and HLA-B alleles for most subjects in the first cohort. V-gene and J-gene trimming of TCR beta chains was associated with a missense DCLRE1C variant in a later genetic analysis, and the association was replicated in an independent cohort. A cluster of highly shared sequence variants was judged likely to represent a technical artifact of the sequencing pipeline. The only immune exposure information available for the cohort was CMV serostatus. At a false discovery rate of 0.05, a later analysis linked about 17,000 TCR beta sequences to specific HLA alleles. It was suggested by the authors that the approach could potentially be generalized to other disease states and immunological phenotypes. This cohort had only TCR beta chains sequenced, and the lack of alpha or paired-chain data limited which features could be detected. Because some donors lacked HLA typing at each locus, the association tests relied only on the typed subset. In a later analysis, the rate of TCR association differed among HLA loci, with DRB1 alleles having the most associated TCRs and HLA-C alleles having the fewest. In an earlier analysis of some 550 of the donors, most TCR beta V segments were observed in productive rearrangements about 87% or about 30% of the time, broadly matching IMGT annotations. Because the 87-base-pair reads could not distinguish some IMGT-functional V segments, including TRBV6-2 and TRBV6-3, those segments were excluded. Several of the top co-occurrence clusters appeared to be linked to parvovirus B19, influenza, CMV and Epstein-Barr virus, according to a later analysis. A total of 150 to 200 TCR beta chains were listed by the study as associated with cytomegalovirus. The earlier analysis of some 560 of the donors excluded roughly 16 rarely observed V segments, including chromosome 9 orphons, because counts were too low. A few of the identified cytomegalovirus-associated TCR beta chains were confirmed in vitro to be specific for cytomegalovirus antigens. A later genetic analysis reported fewer N-insertions in productive TCRs among donors in an Asian-associated ancestry cluster than the roughly 620-donor mean. Correlated functional status among segregating V segments might be attributable to linkage disequilibrium, but an unknown experimental factor could not be ruled out. A later analysis found that HLA-associated TCR beta chains were more clonally expanded and had lower generation probabilities than equally common non-associated chains. Strong co-occurrence of HLA alleles, especially DR and DQ, made assigning TCR associations to individual alleles difficult. Across donors, most TCR sequences were observed very rarely, whereas some public TCRs were present in many individuals. The classifier was reported to diagnose cytomegalovirus status with high specificity and sensitivity in both the original and validation cohorts. Presence/absence analyses assumed roughly uniform sequencing depth across donors, an assumption that may not hold. A later analysis found that most CMV-associated TCR beta chains appeared HLA-restricted, with HLA associations seemingly driven largely by CMV exposure.

The clonotype comes from a woman in her sixties in good health and CMV-seropositive. The material sequenced was PBMCs. The chain is made from TRBV10-3 and TRBJ2-3; the D gene identity is not certain. The DNA sequence is TGTGCCATCAGTGGAGCTTTGGGCACAGATACGCAGTATTTT. Its coded protein is CAISGALGTDTQYF.